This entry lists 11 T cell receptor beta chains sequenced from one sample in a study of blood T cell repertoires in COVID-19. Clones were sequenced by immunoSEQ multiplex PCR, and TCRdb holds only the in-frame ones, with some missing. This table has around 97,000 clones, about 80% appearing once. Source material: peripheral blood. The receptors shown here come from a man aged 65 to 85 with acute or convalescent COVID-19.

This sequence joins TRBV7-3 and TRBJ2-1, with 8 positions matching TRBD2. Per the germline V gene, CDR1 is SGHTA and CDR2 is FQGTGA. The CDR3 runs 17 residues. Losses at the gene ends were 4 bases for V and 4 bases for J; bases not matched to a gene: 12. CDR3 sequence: CASSSSAVAGRYNEQFF. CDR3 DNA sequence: TGTGCCAGCAGCTCGTCGGCGGTAGCGGGGAGATACAATGAGCAGTTCTTC. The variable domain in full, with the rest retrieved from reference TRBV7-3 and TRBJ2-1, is GAGVSQTPSNKVTEKGKYVELRCDPISGHTALYWYRQSLGQGPEFLIYFQGTGAADDSGLPNDRFFAVRPEGSVSTLKIQRTERGDSAVYLCASSSSAVAGRYNEQFFGPGTRLTVL.

CDR3 DNA: TGTGCCAGCTCACCCGGACAGGGGGCTGGAAACACCATATATTTT. It specifies CASSPGQGAGNTIYF. The chain employs TRBV18 and TRBJ1-3; TRBD1 matches at 10 bases. The germline gives CDR1 KGHSH, CDR2 LQKENI. V lost 3 bases to trimming and J lost 2 bases; unmatched junction nucleotides: 1. The CDR3 length is 15 residues.

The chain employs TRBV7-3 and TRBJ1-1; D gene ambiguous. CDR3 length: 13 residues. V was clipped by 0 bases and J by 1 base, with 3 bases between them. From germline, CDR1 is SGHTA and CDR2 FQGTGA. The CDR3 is CASSLTRNTEAFF. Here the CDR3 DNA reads TGTGCCAGCAGCTTAACTAGGAACACTGAAGCTTTCTTT.

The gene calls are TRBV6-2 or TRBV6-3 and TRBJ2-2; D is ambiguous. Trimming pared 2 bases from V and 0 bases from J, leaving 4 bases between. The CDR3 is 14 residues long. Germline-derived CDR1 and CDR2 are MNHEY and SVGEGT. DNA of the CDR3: TGTGCCAGCAGTTACCTAGCGAACACCGGGGAGCTGTTTTTT. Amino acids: CASSYLANTGELFF.

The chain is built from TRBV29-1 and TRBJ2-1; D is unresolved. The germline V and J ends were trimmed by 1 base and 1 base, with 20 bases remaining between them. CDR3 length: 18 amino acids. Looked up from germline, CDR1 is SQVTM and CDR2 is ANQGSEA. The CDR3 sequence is CSVEGLLSVLTSYNEQFF. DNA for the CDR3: TGCAGCGTTGAAGGACTCTTGTCCGTTCTTACTTCCTACAATGAGCAGTTCTTC.

The CDR3 here is CASNEKNTGELFF. The CDR3 DNA reads as TGTGCCAGCAATGAGAAAAACACCGGGGAGCTGTTTTTT. The gene calls are TRBV27 and TRBJ2-2; D is ambiguous. Germline loops: CDR1 MNHEY, CDR2 SMNVEV (reference sequence). Trimming cost V 7 bases and J 2 bases, with 8 bases left between them. This CDR3 comprises 13 residues.

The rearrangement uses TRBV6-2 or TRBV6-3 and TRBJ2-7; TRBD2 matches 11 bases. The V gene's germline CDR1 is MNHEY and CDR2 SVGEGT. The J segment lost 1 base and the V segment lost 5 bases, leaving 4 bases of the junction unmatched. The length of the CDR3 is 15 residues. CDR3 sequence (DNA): TGTGCCAGCAGTACCGGGACTAGCGGTTCCTACGAGCAGTACTTC. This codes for CASSTGTSGSYEQYF.

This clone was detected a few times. CDR3 in DNA: TGTGCCAGCAGTCCACAGGGGGTCTTTAATGAAAAACTGTTTTTT. It translates to CASSPQGVFNEKLFF. The chain combines TRBV28 with TRBJ1-4, with TRBD1 matching 8 bases. V lost 5 bases to trimming and J lost 4 bases; unmatched junction nucleotides: 6. This CDR3 comprises 15 residues. The V gene's germline CDR1 is MDHEN and CDR2 SYDVKM.

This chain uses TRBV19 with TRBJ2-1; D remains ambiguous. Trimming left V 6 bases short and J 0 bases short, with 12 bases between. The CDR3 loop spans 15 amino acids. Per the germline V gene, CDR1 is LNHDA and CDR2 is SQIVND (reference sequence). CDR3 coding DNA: TGTGCCAGTAGGTTCAGCGAGAGCTCCTACAATGAGCAGTTCTTC. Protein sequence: CASRFSESSYNEQFF.

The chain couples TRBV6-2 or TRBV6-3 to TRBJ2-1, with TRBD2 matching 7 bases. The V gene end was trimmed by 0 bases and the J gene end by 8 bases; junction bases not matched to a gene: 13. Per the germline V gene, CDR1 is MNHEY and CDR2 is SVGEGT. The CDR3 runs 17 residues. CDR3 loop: CASSYSWTSQVSYEQFF. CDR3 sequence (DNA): TGTGCCAGCAGTTACTCATGGACTAGTCAGGTTAGCTATGAGCAGTTCTTC.

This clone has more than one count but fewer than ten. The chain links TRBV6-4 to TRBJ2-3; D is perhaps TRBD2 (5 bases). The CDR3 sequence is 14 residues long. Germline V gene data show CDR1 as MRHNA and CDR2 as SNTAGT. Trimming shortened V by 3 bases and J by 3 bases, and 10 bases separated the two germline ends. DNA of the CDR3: TGTGCCAGCAGTGAAGGGAGTTCGACAGATACGCAGTATTTT. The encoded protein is CASSEGSSTDTQYF.